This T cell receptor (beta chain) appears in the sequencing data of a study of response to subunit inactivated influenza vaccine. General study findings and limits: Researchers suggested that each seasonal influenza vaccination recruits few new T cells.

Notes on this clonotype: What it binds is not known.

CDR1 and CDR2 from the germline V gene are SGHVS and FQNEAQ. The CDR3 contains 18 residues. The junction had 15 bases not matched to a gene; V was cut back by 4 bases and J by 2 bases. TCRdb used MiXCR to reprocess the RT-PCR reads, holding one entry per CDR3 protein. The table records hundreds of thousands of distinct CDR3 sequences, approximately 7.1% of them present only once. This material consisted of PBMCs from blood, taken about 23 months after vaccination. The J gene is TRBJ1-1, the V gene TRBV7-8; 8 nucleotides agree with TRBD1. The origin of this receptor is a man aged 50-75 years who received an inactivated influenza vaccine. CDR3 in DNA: TGTGCCAGCAGCTCATCGACAGGGGCCAAAGGGGCCAACACTGAAGCTTTCTTT. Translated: CASSSSTGAKGANTEAFF.